The sequence of this T cell receptor beta chain was determined in a study of OX40 agonist ivuxolimab in advanced cancers. About the research overall: Patients enrolled in dose escalation were diagnosed with hepatocellular carcinoma, melanoma, renal cell or head and neck cancer. Study findings and constraints: At 0.1-3.0 mg/kg, partial responders had clonal expansion among the lowest observed. Antigen targets of the expanded peripheral T cells went undetermined.

With respect to this clone: Its target is not known.

This table comes from immunoSEQ multiplex PCR, and its TCRdb copy is limited to in-frame clones, with some not included. The table records 90,000 to 100,000 clones, approximately 80% of them present only once. If patients had autoimmune disease history or systemic immunosuppression, they were excluded. This CDR3 is 15 amino acids long. Germline V gene lookup returns CDR1 SGHRS and CDR2 YFSETQ. The trim removed 6 bases at V and 4 bases at J, leaving 8 bases unmatched. The TCR originated in an adult with an advanced solid tumor such as melanoma, head and neck, liver or kidney cancer. The V gene is TRBV5-1, the J gene TRBJ2-1, with TRBD2 matching over 9 bases. Sequencing used CD4+ or CD8+ T cells sorted from blood, obtained in a trial of the OX40 agonist ivuxolimab. The CDR3 bases are TGCGCCAGCAAGTTGGCGGGAGGGCGATACAATGAGCAGTTCTTC. Protein product: CASKLAGGRYNEQFF. Full variable domain (rest looked up from reference TRBV5-1 and TRBJ2-1): KAGVTQTPRYLIKTRGQQVTLSCSPISGHRSVSWYQQTPGQGLQFLFEYFSETQRNKGNFPGRFSGRQFSNSRSEMNVSTLELGDSALYLCASKLAGGRYNEQFFGPGTRLTVL.